The entry that follows covers one TCR beta chain sequence. The data derive from a study of tumor-infiltrating lymphocytes in primary liver carcinoma. Priming with a constant-region primer yielded TCR beta cDNA from roughly 500 ng total RNA. Nested multiplex PCR, run for three rounds with slightly modified ARM-PCR, yielded TCR beta libraries. In TCRdb, the multiplex PCR reads were re-called with MiXCR into one record per CDR3 protein. The sample lists roughly 120,000 distinct CDR3 sequences, 64% occurring once. Co-extraction yielded RNA and DNA from around 20-30 mg of unsorted bulk tissue. This clonotype originated in a woman aged 55-75 years with primary liver carcinoma and hepatitis B virus infection. Material for sequencing was liver tumor tissue from sampling region 3. Stated subset: tumor region T3, left-lateral pole.

The CDR3 DNA sequence: TGTGCCAGCAGCTTAGGCGCGGGAGGGGTATCCAATGAGCAGTTCTTC. This translates into CASSLGAGGVSNEQFF. The V call is TRBV7-9, the J call TRBJ2-1; 9 bases fit TRBD2. The J segment lost 6 bases and the V segment lost 1 base, leaving 7 bases of the junction unmatched. The CDR3 totals 16 residues. Looked up from germline, CDR1 is SEHNR and CDR2 is FQNEAQ (reference sequence).